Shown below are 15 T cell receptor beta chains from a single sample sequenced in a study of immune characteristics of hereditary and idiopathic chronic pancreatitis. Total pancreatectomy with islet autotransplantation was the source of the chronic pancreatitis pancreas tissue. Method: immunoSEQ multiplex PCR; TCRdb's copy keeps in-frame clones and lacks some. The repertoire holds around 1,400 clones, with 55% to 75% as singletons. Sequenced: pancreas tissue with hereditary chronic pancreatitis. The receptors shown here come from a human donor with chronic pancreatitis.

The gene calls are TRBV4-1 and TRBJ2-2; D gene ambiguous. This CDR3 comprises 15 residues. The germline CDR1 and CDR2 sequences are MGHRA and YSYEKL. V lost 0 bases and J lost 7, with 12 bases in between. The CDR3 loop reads CASSQDDQTHGELFF. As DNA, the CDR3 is TGCGCCAGCAGCCAAGATGACCAGACCCACGGGGAGCTGTTTTTT.

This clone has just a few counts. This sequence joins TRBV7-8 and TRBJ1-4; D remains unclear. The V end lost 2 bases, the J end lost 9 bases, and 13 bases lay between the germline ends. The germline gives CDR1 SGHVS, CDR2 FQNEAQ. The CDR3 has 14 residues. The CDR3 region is CASSLNELSQKLFF. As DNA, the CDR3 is TGTGCCAGCAGCTTAAATGAGCTTTCTCAAAAACTGTTTTTT.

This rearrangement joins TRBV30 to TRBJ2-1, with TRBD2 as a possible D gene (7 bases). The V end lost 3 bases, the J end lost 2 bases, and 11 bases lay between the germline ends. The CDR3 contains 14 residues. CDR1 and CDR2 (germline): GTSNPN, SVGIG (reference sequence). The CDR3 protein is CAWRGGGPYNEQFF. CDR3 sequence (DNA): TGTGCCTGGAGGGGAGGGGGGCCCTACAATGAGCAGTTCTTC.

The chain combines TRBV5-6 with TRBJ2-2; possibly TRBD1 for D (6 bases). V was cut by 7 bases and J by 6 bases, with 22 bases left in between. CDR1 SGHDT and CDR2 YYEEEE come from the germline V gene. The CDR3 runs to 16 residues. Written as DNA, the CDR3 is TGTGCCAGCTTTCAGGGGATTGAATTGTTGGCCGGGGAGCTGTTTTTT. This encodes CASFQGIELLAGELFF. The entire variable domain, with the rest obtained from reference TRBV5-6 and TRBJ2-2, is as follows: DAGVTQSPTHLIKTRGQQVTLRCSPKSGHDTVSWYQQALGQGPQFIFQYYEEEERQRGNFPDRFSGHQFPNYSSELNVNALLLGDSALYLCASFQGIELLAGELFFGEGSRLTVL.

The CDR3 nucleotides are TGTGCCAGCAGCTTTGCAGGGGGTAATGAAAAACTGTTTTTT. This codes for CASSFAGGNEKLFF. The V and J genes are TRBV5-4 and TRBJ1-4, with TRBD1 matching 7 bases. CDR1 is SGHNT and CDR2 is YYREEE in the germline V gene (reference sequence). The CDR3 consists of 14 residues. Trimming cost V 2 bases and J 4 bases; bases outside gene matches: 2. The full variable domain, rest sourced from reference TRBV5-4 and TRBJ1-4, is ETGVTQSPTHLIKTRGQQVTLRCSSQSGHNTVSWYQQALGQGPQFIFQYYREEENGRGNFPPRFSGLQFPNYSSELNVNALELDDSALYLCASSFAGGNEKLFFGSGTQLSVL.

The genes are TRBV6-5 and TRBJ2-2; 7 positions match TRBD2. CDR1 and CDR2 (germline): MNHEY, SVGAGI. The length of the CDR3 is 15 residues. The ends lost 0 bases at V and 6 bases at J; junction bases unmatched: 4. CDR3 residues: CASSYSGGWAGELFF. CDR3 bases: TGTGCCAGCAGTTACTCCGGGGGGTGGGCCGGGGAGCTGTTTTTT.

CDR3 nucleotide sequence: TGTGCCAGCAGTCCCACTAGCTACGAGCAGTACTTC. This translates into CASSPTSYEQYF. The chain joins TRBV12-3 or TRBV12-4 to TRBJ2-7; TRBD2 is a possible D gene (5 bases). This CDR3 has 12 residues. Trimming pared 5 bases from V and 3 bases from J, leaving 8 bases between.

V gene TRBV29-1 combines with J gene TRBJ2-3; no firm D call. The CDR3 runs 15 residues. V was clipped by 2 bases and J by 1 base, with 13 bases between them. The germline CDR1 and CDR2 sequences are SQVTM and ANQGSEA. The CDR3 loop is CSVEMISRRTDTQYF. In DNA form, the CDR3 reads TGCAGCGTTGAAATGATTAGCCGACGCACAGATACGCAGTATTTT.

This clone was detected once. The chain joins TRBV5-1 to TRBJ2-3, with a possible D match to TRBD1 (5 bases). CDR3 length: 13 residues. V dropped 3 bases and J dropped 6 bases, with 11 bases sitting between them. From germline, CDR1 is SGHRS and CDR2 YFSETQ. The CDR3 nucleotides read TGCGCCAGCAGCTACCCAGACAGCGATACGCAGTATTTT. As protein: CASSYPDSDTQYF. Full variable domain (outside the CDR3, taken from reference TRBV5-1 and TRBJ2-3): KAGVTQTPRYLIKTRGQQVTLSCSPISGHRSVSWYQQTPGQGLQFLFEYFSETQRNKGNFPGRFSGRQFSNSRSEMNVSTLELGDSALYLCASSYPDSDTQYFGPGTRLTVL.

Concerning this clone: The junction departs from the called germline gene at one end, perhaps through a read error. The CDR3 region is CAGSDLQGAGEAFF. CDR3 nucleotides: TGTGCCGGCAGCGACCTACAAGGAGCTGGGGAAGCTTTCTTT. The V gene is TRBV9, the J gene TRBJ1-1, with no clear D. The CDR3 runs 14 residues. The germline V gene has CDR1 SGDLS and CDR2 YYNGEE.

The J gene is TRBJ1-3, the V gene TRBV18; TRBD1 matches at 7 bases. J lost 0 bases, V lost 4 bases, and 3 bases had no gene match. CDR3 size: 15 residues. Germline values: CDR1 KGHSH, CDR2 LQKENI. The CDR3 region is CASSLTGDSGNTIYF. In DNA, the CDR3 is TGTGCCAGCTCACTTACAGGGGACTCTGGAAACACCATATATTTT.

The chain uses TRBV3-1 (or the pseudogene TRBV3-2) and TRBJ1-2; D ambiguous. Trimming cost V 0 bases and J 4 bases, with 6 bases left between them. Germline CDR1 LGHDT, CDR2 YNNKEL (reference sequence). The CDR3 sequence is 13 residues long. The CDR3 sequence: CASSQDHGYGYTF. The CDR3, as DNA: TGTGCCAGCAGCCAAGATCACGGCTATGGCTACACCTTC.

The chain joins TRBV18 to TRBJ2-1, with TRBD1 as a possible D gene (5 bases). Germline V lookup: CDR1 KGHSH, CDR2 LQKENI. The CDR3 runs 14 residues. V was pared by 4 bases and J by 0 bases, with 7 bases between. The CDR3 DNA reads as TGTGCCAGCTCACAGGGGCCCTCCTACAATGAGCAGTTCTTC. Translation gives CASSQGPSYNEQFF.

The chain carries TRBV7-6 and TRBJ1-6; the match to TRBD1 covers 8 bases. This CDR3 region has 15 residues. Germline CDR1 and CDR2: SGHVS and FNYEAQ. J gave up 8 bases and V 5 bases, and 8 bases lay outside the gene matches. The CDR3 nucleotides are TGTGCCAGCAGCCCCTGGACAGGGAGGGATTCACCCCTCCACTTT. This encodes CASSPWTGRDSPLHF. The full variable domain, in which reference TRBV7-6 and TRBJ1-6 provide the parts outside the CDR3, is GAGVSQSPRYKVTKRGQDVALRCDPISGHVSLYWYRQALGQGPEFLTYFNYEAQQDKSGLPNDRFSAERPEGSISTLTIQRTEQRDSAMYRCASSPWTGRDSPLHFGNGTRLTVT.

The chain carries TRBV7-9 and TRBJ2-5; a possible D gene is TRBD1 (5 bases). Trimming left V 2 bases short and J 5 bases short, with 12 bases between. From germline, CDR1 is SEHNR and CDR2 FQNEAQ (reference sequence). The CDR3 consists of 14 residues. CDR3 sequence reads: CASSLPGNWETQYF. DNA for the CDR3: TGTGCCAGCAGCTTACCAGGGAATTGGGAGACCCAGTACTTC. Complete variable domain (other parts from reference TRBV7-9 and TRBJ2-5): DTGVSQNPRHKITKRGQNVTFRCDPISEHNRLYWYRQTLGQGPEFLTYFQNEAQLEKSRLLSDRFSAERPKGSFSTLEIQRTEQGDSAMYLCASSLPGNWETQYFGPGTRLLVL.